This T cell receptor beta chain was captured by sequencing in a study of blood T cell repertoires in COVID-19. Study-level information: Researchers got acute and convalescent COVID-19 samples from the United States, Italy and Spain. T cells, B-cell-depleted T cells, or PBMCs provided the cDNA or gDNA that served as material.

Original methodology: From reference gene primer amplification, estimates of nucleated cell counts were derived. Sequencing was performed with immunoSEQ multiplex PCR; in TCRdb, only in-frame clones are kept and a portion is missing. V and J calls and clone size come straight from that table; D and trimming were deduced from the DNA. The sample consists of around 250,000 clones, about 83% of them appearing once. The CDR3 runs to 13 residues. Germline V gene lookup returns CDR1 WNHNN and CDR2 SYGVQD (reference sequence). With 3 bases clipped from V and 11 bases from J, the junction kept 8 bases outside the gene matches.

Material for sequencing was peripheral blood. This sequence originates from a young man who had recovered from COVID-19. The chain uses TRBV10-1 and TRBJ1-1; the match to TRBD1 covers 8 bases. The CDR3 here is CASSDPQGEHAFF. The CDR3 DNA sequence: TGCGCCAGCAGTGACCCACAGGGGGAACACGCTTTCTTT.